This TCR beta chain was sequenced during a study of regulatory T cells in long-lasting Graves disease. Findings and limits, study-wide: The study found persistent patients shared more public clonotypes (more than 2,500) than new patients (just over 950).

Germline V gives CDR1 DFQATT, CDR2 SNEGSKA (reference sequence). The CDR3 extends over 11 amino acids. After removal of 6 bases from V and 6 bases from J, the junction contained 4 bases not matched to a gene. Researchers made TCR beta libraries by using iRepertoire HTBI primers and running Arm-PCR on CDR3 regions. One entry per CDR3 protein results from TCRdb running MiXCR on the multiplex PCR reads. The table lists under 700,000 distinct CDR3 sequences, 16% of them singletons. This clonotype has a handful of counts. Antigen unknown. As to time point: newly diagnosed GD, antithyroid drugs for less than 3 months. PBMCs provided the RNA from which the TCR library was made. These data were also filed under a second study, of T cells in Graves' hyperthyroidism and ophthalmopathy.

This sequence originates from a woman aged 35-65 years with Graves disease. The specimen comprised peripheral blood mononuclear cells (PBMCs), sampled at new diagnosis, from a patient treated with antithyroid drugs. The J gene is TRBJ1-2, the V gene TRBV20-1; TRBD1 aligns across 7 bases. The CDR3 region is CSAPQGHGYTF. CDR3 bases: TGCAGTGCCCCACAGGGGCATGGCTACACCTTC.